This T cell receptor (beta chain) was sequenced for a study of blood T cell repertoires in COVID-19. The overall study: The cDNA or gDNA used as material had been derived from T cells, B-cell-depleted T cells, or PBMCs.

Followed over time, Seattle patients had been enrolled while infection was active. Trimming stripped 4 bases from V and 3 bases from J, with 18 bases between. The CDR3 length is 16 residues. The germline gives CDR1 SGHAT, CDR2 FQNNGV. How the authors handled the data: Scientists estimated how many nucleated cells there were by amplifying reference gene primers. Data came from immunoSEQ multiplex PCR; TCRdb stores just in-frame clones and leaves some out. Clonal size and the V and J genes are those of that table, whereas D and trimming came from the DNA. The table includes hundreds of thousands of clones, around 86% detected once. This clone was recorded only once.

The rearrangement joins TRBV11-2 to TRBJ2-5; tentatively, D is TRBD1 (6 bases). The receptor was derived from a woman aged 50 to 60 with COVID-19, enrolled during active disease. Sequenced sample: peripheral blood. The CDR3 loop reads CASSSAPGQLEETQYF. Written as DNA, the CDR3 is TGTGCCAGCAGCTCCGCCCCCGGACAGTTAGAAGAGACCCAGTACTTC.